This T cell receptor beta chain was sequenced in a study of shared clonotypes between healthy human individuals. Study context: Per donor, three plates held CD4 naive cells, three held CD4 memory, two held CD8 naive and one held CD8 memory.

For this clone: The antigen is undetermined.

The CDR3 loop spans 13 amino acids. V lost 3 bases, J lost 1 base, and 6 bases lay in between. The germline V gene has CDR1 SGHTA and CDR2 FQGNSA. CD8 cells regarded as naive lacked CD45RO, were positively chosen for CCR7, and omitted terminally differentiated effector memory CD45RA+ cells. Sequencing used immunoSEQ multiplex PCR; TCRdb keeps in-frame clones, though not all of them. The table records 2 million or so clones, over 85% of them present only once. General observations from the study: Genetic and exposure-history diversity was limited by the few donors. Estimated richness values were generally larger in naive subsets than in memory subsets. Generation of non-shared clonotypes was less probable than generation of clonotypes shared by all four donors.

The V call is TRBV7-2, the J call TRBJ1-1, with D unclear. The origin of this receptor is a man younger than 35 in good health. Sequencing was carried out using naive CD8+ T cells sorted from blood. The DNA for the CDR3 is TGTGCCAGCAGCTTTCCAGGGAACACTGAAGCTTTCTTT. Its protein is CASSFPGNTEAFF.